This T cell receptor beta chain was observed in a study (dated by TCRdb to 2016 to 2017). The V and J ends are trimmed by 7 bases and 2 bases, leaving 11 bases between them. For CDR1 and CDR2, the germline V gene lists SNHLY and FYNNEI. CDR3 length: 13 amino acids, cysteine to phenylalanine. The only DNA kept is the CDR3, 39 bases in frame from the first base. This clonotype appeared a few times. Its antigen remains unidentified. Nothing much larger sits one base from this clone, and base qualities are not available. Libraries were built with RT-PCR. Sequencer: Illumina MiSeq. TCRdb took the public reads, trimmed them with fastp at Q25, ran MiXCR for clone calling and kept in-frame beta chains. Rows with a matching CDR3 protein are joined into one entry that keeps the most common DNA and genes. Recorded for this sample are hundreds of thousands of distinct CDR3 sequences; 13% to 15% of them occurred a single time. Just over 3.5% of the sample belongs to the ten largest clones.

The receptor was isolated from a female donor in good health, serving as a healthy control. The sample was memory CD4+ T cells from blood. The sequence is built from TRBV2 and TRBJ2-5, with TRBD1 as a weak D call on 6 bases. The CDR3: CASTPDRQETQYF. The DNA sequence is TGTGCCAGCACCCCGGACAGACAAGAGACCCAGTACTTC.